This is a list of T cell receptor beta chains from one sample in a study of T cell responses to AZD1222 COVID-19 vaccine. The table came from immunoSEQ multiplex PCR; TCRdb's copy has only in-frame clones and leaves some out. The data show over 90,000 clones, with over 70% seen just once and roughly 22% held by the top ten. The source material was peripheral blood, sampled on day 0 of AZD1222 vaccination. These receptors all come from an adult in good health. Each CDR3 is given with its conserved first and last residue. The order of the fields is CDR3 length, J gene, clone size, V gene, D gene, CDR3 DNA, CDR3 protein. The D gene is left open where the match is weak. A row's size may be missing; if present it is once, few, many or a size class.

CDR3 length: 15
J gene: TRBJ2-7
clone size: -
V gene: TRBV19
D gene: -
CDR3 DNA: TGTGCCAGTAGTATCCACCCACTCAGCGGCTACGAGCAGTACTTC
CDR3 protein: CASSIHPLSGYEQYF

CDR3 length: 15
J gene: TRBJ2-1
clone size: -
V gene: TRBV10-3
D gene: TRBD2
CDR3 DNA: TGTGCCATCAGGGCGGGGGAGGAGGGACCCAAAGAGCAGTTCTTC
CDR3 protein: CAIRAGEEGPKEQFF

CDR3 length: 14
J gene: TRBJ1-2
clone size: -
V gene: TRBV13
D gene: TRBD1
CDR3 DNA: TGTGCCAGCAGCTCGCGGGACAGGCTCTATGGCTACACCTTC
CDR3 protein: CASSSRDRLYGYTF

CDR3 length: 15
J gene: TRBJ2-2
clone size: -
V gene: TRBV3-1/TRBV3-2
D gene: -
CDR3 DNA: TGTGCCAGCAGCCGGGCAGAGAGTTACACCGGGGAGCTGTTTTTT
CDR3 protein: CASSRAESYTGELFF

CDR3 length: 18
J gene: TRBJ2-2
clone size: -
V gene: TRBV4-2
D gene: TRBD2
CDR3 DNA: TGTGCCAGCAGCCATTCGTTTTCTAGCGGGGGGAACACCGGGGAGCTGTTTTTT
CDR3 protein: CASSHSFSSGGNTGELFF

CDR3 length: 12
J gene: TRBJ2-7
clone size: -
V gene: TRBV19
D gene: -
CDR3 DNA: TGTGCCAGTAGTAGTGGGTTCGAGGGGCAGTACTTC
CDR3 protein: CASSSGFEGQYF

CDR3 length: 13
J gene: TRBJ1-1
clone size: -
V gene: TRBV6-5
D gene: -
CDR3 DNA: TGTGCCAGCAGTTACTCGTGGAGATCTGAAGCTTTCTTT
CDR3 protein: CASSYSWRSEAFF

CDR3 length: 15
J gene: TRBJ2-2
clone size: -
V gene: TRBV24-1
D gene: TRBD2
CDR3 DNA: TGTGCCACCGCTCCTGCGGGGGGAAACACCGGGGAGCTGTTTTTT
CDR3 protein: CATAPAGGNTGELFF

CDR3 length: 12
J gene: TRBJ2-7
clone size: once
V gene: TRBV30
D gene: -
CDR3 DNA: TGTGCCTGGAGTCGGGACGAATACGAGCAGTACTTC
CDR3 protein: CAWSRDEYEQYF

CDR3 length: 14
J gene: TRBJ2-1
clone size: -
V gene: TRBV10-3
D gene: -
CDR3 DNA: TGTGCCATCAAAAGGATCAGCGACGTCAATGAGCAGTTCTTC
CDR3 protein: CAIKRISDVNEQFF

CDR3 length: 17
J gene: TRBJ1-1
clone size: -
V gene: TRBV6-2/TRBV6-3
D gene: TRBD1
CDR3 DNA: TGTGCCAGCAGCTTTACTTTAGGGGGCAAAGGGAACACTGAAGCTTTCTTT
CDR3 protein: CASSFTLGGKGNTEAFF

CDR3 length: 14
J gene: TRBJ1-1
clone size: once
V gene: TRBV7-9
D gene: -
CDR3 DNA: TGTGCCAGCAGCAACACGGGGTTGAACACTGAAGCTTTCTTT
CDR3 protein: CASSNTGLNTEAFF

CDR3 length: 16
J gene: TRBJ2-1
clone size: -
V gene: TRBV19
D gene: TRBD1
CDR3 DNA: TGTGCCAGTAGTATTCCCAAGGGACAGGGGTCTGGTGAGCAGTTCTTC
CDR3 protein: CASSIPKGQGSGEQFF

CDR3 length: 13
J gene: TRBJ1-2
clone size: -
V gene: TRBV28
D gene: -
CDR3 DNA: TGTGCCAGCAGTCCAGGGCAGATCTATGGCTACACCTTC
CDR3 protein: CASSPGQIYGYTF

CDR3 length: 14
J gene: TRBJ2-2
clone size: -
V gene: TRBV19
D gene: -
CDR3 DNA: TGTGCCAGTAGTGAGCGCCTGCTCACCGGGGAGCTGTTTTTT
CDR3 protein: CASSERLLTGELFF

CDR3 length: 15
J gene: TRBJ2-7
clone size: -
V gene: TRBV6-5
D gene: TRBD2
CDR3 DNA: TGTGCCAGCAGTTACAATACGGGAGGGCCAACTGAGCAGTACTTC
CDR3 protein: CASSYNTGGPTEQYF

CDR3 length: 13
J gene: TRBJ1-1
clone size: -
V gene: TRBV5-1
D gene: -
CDR3 DNA: TGCGCCAGCAGCTTGGCCTCGAACACTGAAGCTTTCTTT
CDR3 protein: CASSLASNTEAFF

CDR3 length: 14
J gene: TRBJ1-1
clone size: -
V gene: TRBV4-3
D gene: -
CDR3 DNA: TGCGCCAGCAGCCATACAGGCATGAACACTGAAGCTTTCTTT
CDR3 protein: CASSHTGMNTEAFF

CDR3 length: 14
J gene: TRBJ1-2
clone size: -
V gene: TRBV6-4
D gene: TRBD1
CDR3 DNA: TGTGCCAGCAGTGACTCGGACAGGGGCTATGGCTACACCTTC
CDR3 protein: CASSDSDRGYGYTF

CDR3 length: 15
J gene: TRBJ1-5
clone size: once
V gene: TRBV15
D gene: -
CDR3 DNA: TGTGCCACCACCATCCAGGGAGGGGGCAATCAGCCCCAGCATTTT
CDR3 protein: CATTIQGGGNQPQHF

CDR3 length: 13
J gene: TRBJ1-1
clone size: once
V gene: TRBV30
D gene: -
CDR3 DNA: TGTGCCTGGAGTAAGGGAGGTGACACTGAAGCTTTCTTT
CDR3 protein: CAWSKGGDTEAFF

CDR3 length: 15
J gene: TRBJ2-5
clone size: -
V gene: TRBV28
D gene: -
CDR3 DNA: TGTGCCAGCAGTCCCGCCCGCCGGCAGAAGGAGACCCGGTACTTC
CDR3 protein: CASSPARRQKETRYF

CDR3 length: 11
J gene: TRBJ1-2
clone size: once
V gene: TRBV7-9
D gene: -
CDR3 DNA: TGTGCTAGCGGACGGAACTATGGCTACACCTTC
CDR3 protein: CASGRNYGYTF

CDR3 length: 15
J gene: TRBJ2-3
clone size: few
V gene: TRBV15
D gene: TRBD1
CDR3 DNA: TGTGCCACCAGCAGAGAGCAGGGGGCCACAGATACGCAGTATTTT
CDR3 protein: CATSREQGATDTQYF

CDR3 length: 16
J gene: TRBJ1-2
clone size: -
V gene: TRBV3-1/TRBV3-2
D gene: -
CDR3 DNA: TGTGCCAGCAGCCAAGGAGGGGGTGGGGGCCTTTTCGGCTACACCTTC
CDR3 protein: CASSQGGGGGLFGYTF

CDR3 length: 14
J gene: TRBJ2-7
clone size: -
V gene: TRBV19
D gene: -
CDR3 DNA: TGTGCCAGTTCGGTACAGTTGAGCTCCTACGAGCAGTACTTC
CDR3 protein: CASSVQLSSYEQYF

CDR3 length: 14
J gene: TRBJ1-3
clone size: -
V gene: TRBV16
D gene: -
CDR3 DNA: TGTGCCAGCAGCCAATCCGGTGCTGGAAACACCATATATTTT
CDR3 protein: CASSQSGAGNTIYF

CDR3 length: 12
J gene: TRBJ1-2
clone size: once
V gene: TRBV3-1/TRBV3-2
D gene: -
CDR3 DNA: TGTGCCAGCAGCCAGGGGAACTATGGCTACACCTTC
CDR3 protein: CASSQGNYGYTF

CDR3 length: 16
J gene: TRBJ2-2
clone size: -
V gene: TRBV9
D gene: TRBD2
CDR3 DNA: TGTGCCAGCAGCGTAGCGGGAGGAGCGAACACCGGGGAGCTGTTTTTT
CDR3 protein: CASSVAGGANTGELFF

CDR3 length: 16
J gene: TRBJ2-5
clone size: -
V gene: TRBV7-6
D gene: TRBD1
CDR3 DNA: TGTGCCAGCAGCTTAGGACAGGGGGCCGGGCAAGAGACCCAGTACTTC
CDR3 protein: CASSLGQGAGQETQYF

CDR3 length: 15
J gene: TRBJ1-1
clone size: once
V gene: TRBV28
D gene: TRBD1
CDR3 DNA: TGTGCCAGCAGGCCTACGGGTCAGGGGGTCACTGAAGCTTTCTTT
CDR3 protein: CASRPTGQGVTEAFF

CDR3 length: 13
J gene: TRBJ1-5
clone size: once
V gene: TRBV10-3
D gene: TRBD1
CDR3 DNA: TGTGCCATCAGGACAGGGGAAAATCAGCCCCAGCATTTT
CDR3 protein: CAIRTGENQPQHF

CDR3 length: 17
J gene: TRBJ2-1
clone size: -
V gene: TRBV4-3
D gene: TRBD1
CDR3 DNA: TGCGCCAGCAGCCAAGCCGGGACAGGGAGCTCCTACAATGAGCAGTTCTTC
CDR3 protein: CASSQAGTGSSYNEQFF

CDR3 length: 15
J gene: TRBJ1-2
clone size: few
V gene: TRBV6-5
D gene: -
CDR3 DNA: TGTGCCAGCAGTCCCAATGGGATTCAAAATTATGGCTACACCTTC
CDR3 protein: CASSPNGIQNYGYTF

CDR3 length: 13
J gene: TRBJ2-7
clone size: once
V gene: TRBV5-4
D gene: -
CDR3 DNA: TGTGCCAGCAGCTTTACAGGAGGCCGCGAGCAGTACTTC
CDR3 protein: CASSFTGGREQYF

CDR3 length: 17
J gene: TRBJ2-2
clone size: -
V gene: TRBV7-8
D gene: TRBD1
CDR3 DNA: TGTGCCAGCAGCTACCCGTTTGGGACAGGGGCGCCCGGGGAGCTGTTTTTT
CDR3 protein: CASSYPFGTGAPGELFF

CDR3 length: 15
J gene: TRBJ2-7
clone size: -
V gene: TRBV7-2
D gene: -
CDR3 DNA: TGTGCCAGCAGCCTACAAACCGGGACTGAATACGAGCAGTACTTC
CDR3 protein: CASSLQTGTEYEQYF

CDR3 length: 16
J gene: TRBJ1-1
clone size: few
V gene: TRBV7-9
D gene: -
CDR3 DNA: TGTGCCAGCAGCTTAGCTGAGGGCAGCTTGAACACTGAAGCTTTCTTT
CDR3 protein: CASSLAEGSLNTEAFF

CDR3 length: 13
J gene: TRBJ1-1
clone size: -
V gene: TRBV12-3/TRBV12-4
D gene: -
CDR3 DNA: TGTGCCAGCAGTTTAAATTTGAACACTGAAGCTTTCTTT
CDR3 protein: CASSLNLNTEAFF

CDR3 length: 16
J gene: TRBJ1-4
clone size: -
V gene: TRBV18
D gene: TRBD1
CDR3 DNA: TGTGCCAGCTCACCACCGTCCGGGACAGTTAATGAAAAACTGTTTTTT
CDR3 protein: CASSPPSGTVNEKLFF

CDR3 length: 15
J gene: TRBJ2-1
clone size: -
V gene: TRBV6-2/TRBV6-3
D gene: TRBD2
CDR3 DNA: TGTGCCAGCAGTTCCGGGACTAGCGGGTACAATGAGCAGTTCTTC
CDR3 protein: CASSSGTSGYNEQFF

CDR3 length: 14
J gene: TRBJ1-2
clone size: -
V gene: TRBV7-9
D gene: -
CDR3 DNA: TGTGCCAGCAGCTTGGGTACAGAGATTTATGGCTACACCTTC
CDR3 protein: CASSLGTEIYGYTF

CDR3 length: 13
J gene: TRBJ1-1
clone size: -
V gene: TRBV12-3/TRBV12-4
D gene: -
CDR3 DNA: TGTGCCTTTCGAGAGGGAACGAACACTGAAGCTTTCTTT
CDR3 protein: CAFREGTNTEAFF

CDR3 length: 13
J gene: TRBJ1-1
clone size: -
V gene: TRBV27
D gene: -
CDR3 DNA: TGTGCCAGCAGCACAGGGTCATGGACTGAAGCTTTCTTT
CDR3 protein: CASSTGSWTEAFF

CDR3 length: 14
J gene: TRBJ1-6
clone size: -
V gene: TRBV6-5
D gene: TRBD1
CDR3 DNA: TGTGCCAGCAGTTCGACAGGGGGCAATTCACCCCTCCACTTT
CDR3 protein: CASSSTGGNSPLHF

CDR3 length: 21
J gene: TRBJ2-7
clone size: -
V gene: TRBV7-6
D gene: TRBD2
CDR3 DNA: TGTGCCAGCAGCTCTAGGATGCGGGCGGCTAGCGGGTTGGGATTGTCCTACGAGCAGTACTTC
CDR3 protein: CASSSRMRAASGLGLSYEQYF